Listed here are 29 T cell receptor beta chains from one sample, sequenced in a study of blood T cell repertoires in COVID-19. Method: immunoSEQ multiplex PCR; TCRdb's copy keeps in-frame clones and lacks some. Of about 46,000 clones in the sample, around 86% were seen once. Sequencing was done on a sample of peripheral blood. All receptors come from a human donor in a cohort sampled during active COVID-19.

The CDR3 sequence is CASRIRARREGYEQYF. In nucleotides, the CDR3 is TGTGCCAGCAGGATCCGCGCCCGGAGGGAAGGTTACGAGCAGTACTTC. This chain uses TRBV28 with TRBJ2-7; maybe TRBD2 (6 bases). Trimming removed 6 bases at V and 4 bases at J, with 22 bases between. Germline lookup yields CDR1 MDHEN and CDR2 SYDVKM. This CDR3 is 16 amino acids long.

The J gene is TRBJ1-1, the V gene TRBV7-9; a possible D gene is TRBD1 (5 bases). Germline V lookup: CDR1 SEHNR, CDR2 FQNEAQ (reference sequence). The CDR3 sequence is 12 residues long. V was shortened by 2 bases and J by 5 bases, with 6 bases between the two germline ends. The CDR3, as DNA: TGTGCCAGCAGCTTATCAGGGACTGAAGCTTTCTTT. It specifies CASSLSGTEAFF.

The rearrangement links TRBV28 to TRBJ2-7, with D possibly matching TRBD2 (6 bases). The germline V gene has CDR1 MDHEN and CDR2 SYDVKM. V was pared by 5 bases and J by 5 bases, with 22 bases between. The CDR3 runs 16 residues. CDR3 sequence (DNA): TGTGCCAGCAGTACCCGGCTCGGGGGTCAGGGAGACGAGCAGTACTTC. Its translation: CASSTRLGGQGDEQYF.

This chain uses TRBV3-1 (or the pseudogene TRBV3-2) with TRBJ2-7, with 7 nucleotides matching TRBD1. Germline V gene sequence: CDR1 LGHDT, CDR2 YNNKEL (reference sequence). This CDR3 spans 15 amino acids. Unmatched junction bases numbered 4, after V lost 2 bases and J lost 0 bases. The CDR3 DNA follows: TGTGCCAGCAGCCAAACAGGGGCCAGCTCCTACGAGCAGTACTTC. Protein: CASSQTGASSYEQYF.

The chain has TRBV20-1 and TRBJ2-5; no firm D call. Germline lookup yields CDR1 DFQATT and CDR2 SNEGSKA (reference sequence). The CDR3 runs 11 residues. V gave up 3 bases and J gave up 6 bases, with 8 bases separating them. The CDR3 reads CSARSTKTQYF. The CDR3 DNA is TGCAGTGCTAGGAGTACGAAGACCCAGTACTTC.

This clone was detected once. The chain is built from TRBV15 and TRBJ2-1; 7 nucleotides line up with TRBD2. J gave up 3 bases and V 0 bases, and 2 bases lay outside the gene matches. Germline lookup yields CDR1 LNHNV and CDR2 YYDKDF (reference sequence). The CDR3 totals 15 residues. The CDR3 protein is CATSRDGGGYNEQFF. The CDR3, as DNA: TGTGCCACCAGCAGAGATGGCGGGGGCTACAATGAGCAGTTCTTC.

This chain links TRBV28 with TRBJ2-7; possible D gene TRBD1, 6 bases. CDR3 length: 13 amino acids. Per the germline V gene, CDR1 is MDHEN and CDR2 is SYDVKM. V was trimmed by 5 bases and J by 3 bases, leaving 11 bases between them. CDR3 sequence: CASSSRGHYEQYF. CDR3 in DNA: TGTGCCAGCAGTAGCAGGGGTCACTACGAGCAGTACTTC.

This sequence joins TRBV28 and TRBJ1-5; no clear D. The germline V gene has CDR1 MDHEN and CDR2 SYDVKM. Trimming took off 7 bases at V and 6 bases at J, with 19 bases between the two ends. The CDR3 is made up of 15 amino acids. The CDR3 loop reads CASNLRERSPQPQHF. The CDR3 DNA reads as TGTGCCAGCAACTTGAGGGAAAGGAGTCCTCAGCCCCAGCATTTT.

The chain couples TRBV7-6 to TRBJ2-7; a possible D gene is TRBD2 (5 bases). Germline V gives CDR1 SGHVS, CDR2 FNYEAQ. The CDR3 is made up of 14 amino acids. V lost 1 base to trimming and J lost 4 bases, with 11 bases between them. The CDR3 loop is CASSLGENSYEQYF. In nucleotides, the CDR3 is TGTGCCAGCAGCTTAGGGGAGAACAGTTACGAGCAGTACTTC.

This chain joins TRBV6-2 or TRBV6-3 and TRBJ2-7; tentative D call: TRBD1 (6 bases). The V gene lost 6 bases and the J gene lost 7 bases, with 25 bases spanning the gap. The CDR3 totals 16 residues. Looked up from germline, CDR1 is MNHEY and CDR2 is SVGEGT. The CDR3 nucleotides read TGTGCCAGCAGCCCTTCTTCCCGGGACACATCCGAGGAGCAGTACTTC. It specifies CASSPSSRDTSEEQYF.

The V call is TRBV4-1, the J call TRBJ1-4; 7 nucleotides align to TRBD1. The trim removed 1 base at V and 5 bases at J, leaving 7 bases unmatched. The CDR3 spans 16 residues. In germline, CDR1 is MGHRA, CDR2 YSYEKL. The DNA for the CDR3 is TGCGCCAGCAGCCAAGTCGAAGGGGGCCTAAATGAAAAACTGTTTTTT. Translation: CASSQVEGGLNEKLFF.

This chain links TRBV21-1 with TRBJ1-5; whether TRBD1, the table's D call, matches the DNA was not checked. TRBV21-1 is labeled a pseudogene. This CDR3 is 11 amino acids long. The CDR3 region is CASSTGAPQHF. The CDR3 bases are TGTGCCAGCAGTACAGGGGCGCCCCAGCATTTT.

This clone was observed a single time. The chain carries TRBV9 and TRBJ2-4, with 8 positions matching TRBD1. The CDR3 totals 14 residues. CDR1 is SGDLS and CDR2 is YYNGEE in the germline V gene. Trimming at V came to 3 bases and at J to 11 bases, leaving 10 bases not matched to a gene. The CDR3 protein is CASSGGTGEWLQYF. The CDR3 DNA reads TGTGCCAGCAGCGGGGGGACAGGCGAATGGCTTCAGTACTTC.

The chain combines TRBV28 with TRBJ2-3, with 13 bases identical to TRBD2. Per the germline V gene, CDR1 is MDHEN and CDR2 is SYDVKM. The J segment lost 1 base and the V segment lost 11 bases, leaving 15 bases of the junction unmatched. CDR3 length: 18 amino acids. CDR3 sequence (DNA): TGTGCCTCCGAGATGGCGGGACTAGCGGGGTTTCGCACAGATACGCAGTATTTT. It encodes CASEMAGLAGFRTDTQYF.

V usage is TRBV3-1 (or the pseudogene TRBV3-2) and J usage is TRBJ1-2; tentative D call: TRBD1 (5 bases). From germline, CDR1 is LGHDT and CDR2 YNNKEL (reference sequence). The V end was cut by 1 base, the J end by 8 bases, with 14 bases between. The CDR3 has 14 amino acids. The CDR3 reads CASSQASQGGGYTF. CDR3 sequence (DNA): TGTGCCAGCAGCCAAGCGAGCCAGGGTGGCGGCTACACCTTC.

Details on this clone: The junction departs from the called germline gene at one end, perhaps through a read error. The chain is built from TRBV5-1 and TRBJ1-2; TRBD1 agrees at 9 bases. This CDR3 has 15 amino acids. The V gene's germline CDR1 is SGHRS and CDR2 YFSETQ. CDR3 sequence (DNA): TGCGCCAGCAGCGACGGGACAGGGCCACTCTATAGCTACACCTTC. Its protein is CASSDGTGPLYSYTF.

The chain recombines TRBV30 with TRBJ2-7; TRBD2 matches at 9 bases. The CDR3 has 14 residues. CDR1 GTSNPN and CDR2 SVGIG come from the germline V gene (reference sequence). With 6 bases clipped from V and 7 bases from J, the junction kept 13 bases outside the gene matches. CDR3 residues: CACNLLAGAGEQYF. The CDR3 DNA reads as TGTGCCTGTAACCTCTTAGCGGGAGCAGGTGAGCAGTACTTC.

J is TRBJ1-2 and V is TRBV6-5; the D gene is possibly TRBD1 (5 bases). Germline V CDR1 and CDR2: MNHEY, SVGAGI. Deletions cut 5 bases from V and 8 bases from J, with 15 bases between. This CDR3 comprises 13 residues. The CDR3 loop reads CASSNGGREGYTF. The CDR3 DNA reads TGTGCCAGCAGTAACGGGGGTCGGGAGGGCTACACCTTC.

The genes are TRBV19 and TRBJ2-7; a weak D match, TRBD2 (5 bases). Germline V gene lookup returns CDR1 LNHDA and CDR2 SQIVND (reference sequence). V lost 5 bases and J 4 bases, leaving 15 bases between the germline ends. The CDR3 runs to 14 residues. Written as DNA, the CDR3 is TGTGCCAGTAGTCCCCTCCGGGGTATTTACGAGCAGTACTTC. Translating it yields CASSPLRGIYEQYF.

The J gene is TRBJ1-2, the V gene TRBV5-1; D remains unclear. CDR1 and CDR2 (germline): SGHRS, YFSETQ. V lost 1 base and J 0 bases, leaving 7 bases between the germline ends. This CDR3 comprises 14 residues. The CDR3 nucleotides are TGCGCCAGCAGCTTGAACGCGGCTAACTATGGCTACACCTTC. Amino acid sequence: CASSLNAANYGYTF.

This sequence joins TRBV19 and TRBJ2-7; 9 bases are a match to TRBD1. The length of the CDR3 is 14 residues. Germline trimming cut 7 bases from V and 3 bases from J; bases unmatched to any gene: 7. Germline V CDR1 and CDR2: LNHDA, SQIVND (reference sequence). This chain's CDR3 is CASTETGGHYEQYF. DNA of the CDR3: TGTGCCAGTACCGAGACAGGGGGACACTACGAGCAGTACTTC.

V gene TRBV4-1 combines with J gene TRBJ2-7, with TRBD1 matching over 9 bases. J gave up 2 bases and V 3 bases, and 8 bases lay outside the gene matches. Germline V gene lookup returns CDR1 MGHRA and CDR2 YSYEKL. This CDR3 is built from 16 residues. The CDR3 here is CASSHASGTGTYEQYF. The CDR3 DNA follows: TGCGCCAGCAGCCATGCCAGCGGGACAGGGACCTACGAGCAGTACTTC.

The gene calls are TRBV7-8 and TRBJ2-7, with TRBD1 matching 12 bases. This CDR3 comprises 18 residues. The V gene end was trimmed by 4 bases and the J gene end by 5 bases; junction bases not matched to a gene: 15. The germline V gene has CDR1 SGHVS and CDR2 FQNEAQ. CDR3 nucleotide sequence: TGTGCCAGCAGCTCGGGACAGGGGGCCCTAGCGGTCCGGAACGAGCAGTACTTC. Its protein is CASSSGQGALAVRNEQYF.

The chain combines TRBV2 with TRBJ2-5; 10 nucleotides line up with TRBD1. The CDR3 extends over 15 amino acids. CDR1 and CDR2 from the germline V gene are SNHLY and FYNNEI. The V segment lost 6 bases and the J segment 1 base; nucleotides outside the gene matches: 5. The CDR3 bases are TGTGCCAGCAGCCGGGACAGGGGAGGCCAAGAGACCCAGTACTTC. This gives the protein CASSRDRGGQETQYF.

The chain employs TRBV28 and TRBJ2-1; 9 bases line up with TRBD2. The length of the CDR3 is 15 residues. Germline trimming cut 3 bases from V and 6 bases from J; bases unmatched to any gene: 6. Germline loops: CDR1 MDHEN, CDR2 SYDVKM. The CDR3 is CASSLLAGAPNEQFF. Written as DNA, the CDR3 is TGTGCCAGCAGTTTGTTAGCGGGAGCGCCCAATGAGCAGTTCTTC.

The V and J genes are TRBV28 and TRBJ2-7, with a possible D match to TRBD2 (6 bases). There are 14 residues in the CDR3. CDR1 and CDR2 from the germline V gene are MDHEN and SYDVKM. Trimming stripped 4 bases from V and 0 bases from J, with 10 bases between. CDR3 amino acids: CASSSLGGSYEQYF. The CDR3 nucleotides are TGTGCCAGCAGTTCTCTGGGGGGCTCCTACGAGCAGTACTTC.

The rearrangement joins TRBV4-1 to TRBJ2-7; D remains unclear. The CDR3 loop spans 13 amino acids. Germline CDR1 and CDR2: MGHRA and YSYEKL. V was trimmed by 1 base and J by 4 bases, leaving 8 bases between them. The CDR3: CASSQGDGYEQYF. The DNA of the CDR3 is TGCGCCAGCAGCCAAGGTGACGGGTACGAGCAGTACTTC.

This rearrangement joins TRBV3-1 (or the pseudogene TRBV3-2) to TRBJ1-4, with D unresolved. CDR1 and CDR2 from the germline V gene are LGHDT and YNNKEL (reference sequence). V was pared by 2 bases and J by 7 bases, with 17 bases between. This CDR3 contains 16 residues. CDR3 nucleotides: TGTGCCAGCAGCCAACCCGGACGGGGAGAGGGTGAAAAACTGTTTTTT. Its protein is CASSQPGRGEGEKLFF.

V gene TRBV19 combines with J gene TRBJ2-1; weak D call: TRBD1 (5 bases). Trimming stripped 5 bases from V and 0 bases from J, with 11 bases between. Germline CDR1 reads LNHDA; CDR2 reads SQIVND (reference sequence). CDR3 size: 15 residues. CDR3 amino acids: CASSFQGSSYNEQFF. The CDR3 DNA follows: TGTGCCAGTAGTTTCCAGGGAAGCTCCTACAATGAGCAGTTCTTC. Full variable domain (missing parts from reference TRBV19 and TRBJ2-1): DGGITQSPKYLFRKEGQNVTLSCEQNLNHDAMYWYRQDPGQGLRLIYYSQIVNDFQKGDIAEGYSVSREKKESFPLTVTSAQKNPTAFYLCASSFQGSSYNEQFFGPGTRLTVL.